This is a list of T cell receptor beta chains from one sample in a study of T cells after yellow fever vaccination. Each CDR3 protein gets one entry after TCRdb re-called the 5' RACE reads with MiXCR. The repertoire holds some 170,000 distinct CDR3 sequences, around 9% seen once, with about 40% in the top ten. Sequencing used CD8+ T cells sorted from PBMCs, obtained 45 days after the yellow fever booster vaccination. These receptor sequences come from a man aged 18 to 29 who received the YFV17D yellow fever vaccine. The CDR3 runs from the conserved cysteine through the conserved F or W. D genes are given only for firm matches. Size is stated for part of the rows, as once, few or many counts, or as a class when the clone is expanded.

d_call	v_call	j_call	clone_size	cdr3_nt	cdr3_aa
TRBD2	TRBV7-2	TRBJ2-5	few	TGTGCCAGCAGCTCCAGCGGGGGCCCTCGAGAGACCCAGTACTTC	CASSSSGGPRETQYF
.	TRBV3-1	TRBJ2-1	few	TGTGCCAGCAGCCAAGGAGACAGCCAGTACAATGAGCAGTTCTTC	CASSQGDSQYNEQFF
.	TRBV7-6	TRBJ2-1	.	TGTGCCAGCAGCTTCCAGAGTGAAGGCTATGAGCAGTTCTTC	CASSFQSEGYEQFF
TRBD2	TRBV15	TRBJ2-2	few	TGTGCCACCAGCATTGAAGCGGGGCTGGCGAACACCGGGGAGCTGTTTTTT	CATSIEAGLANTGELFF
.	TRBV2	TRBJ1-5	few	TGTGCCAGCAGTCCCCTTCGAGATAGCAATCAGCCCCAGCATTTT	CASSPLRDSNQPQHF
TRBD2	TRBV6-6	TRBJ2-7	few	TGTGCCAGCAGTAAAGGGACTAGCGGTACCTACGAGCAGTACTTC	CASSKGTSGTYEQYF
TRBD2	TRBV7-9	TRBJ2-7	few	TGTGCCAGCAGCGAACCTTGGCGGGGGGGCTCCTACGAGCAGTACTTC	CASSEPWRGGSYEQYF
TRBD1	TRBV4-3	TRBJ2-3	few	TGCGCCAGCAGCCGAGGGACAGATAGCACAGATACGCAGTATTTT	CASSRGTDSTDTQYF
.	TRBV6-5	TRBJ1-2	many	TGTGCCAGCAGTTACTCGATGCCTGTGCGGGGCCAGAACTATGGCTACACCTTC	CASSYSMPVRGQNYGYTF
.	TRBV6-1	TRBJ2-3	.	TGTGCCACCGCATCCCCAGATACGCAGTATTTT	CATASPDTQYF
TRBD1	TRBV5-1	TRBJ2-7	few	TGCGCCAGCAGCAGGGGGACAGGGCCGTCCTACGAGCAGTACTTC	CASSRGTGPSYEQYF
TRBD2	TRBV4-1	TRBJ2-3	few	TGCGCCAGCAGCCCCCTAGCGGGGGGGCCGAGGGATACGCAGTATTTT	CASSPLAGGPRDTQYF
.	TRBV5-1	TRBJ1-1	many	TGCGCCAGCAGCTTGTTGGGGAATGCTGAAGCTTTCTTT	CASSLLGNAEAFF
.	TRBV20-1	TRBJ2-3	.	TGCAGTGCTAGAGAGTCGGCAGATACGCAGTATTTT	CSARESADTQYF
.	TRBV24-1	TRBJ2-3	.	TGTGCCACCAGTGATTTCAAGGGTAGCACAGATACGCAGTATTTT	CATSDFKGSTDTQYF
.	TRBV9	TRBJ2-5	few	TGTGCCAGCAGCCCGAGTGGCAGCCAAGAGACCCAGTACTTC	CASSPSGSQETQYF
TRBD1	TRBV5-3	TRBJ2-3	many	TGTGCCAGAAGGACAGGGGGCACAGATACGCAGTATTTT	CARRTGGTDTQYF
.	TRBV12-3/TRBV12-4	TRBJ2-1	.	TGTGCCAGCAGTTTACCGGGGTCGTATGAGCAGTTCTTC	CASSLPGSYEQFF
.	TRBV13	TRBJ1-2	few	TGTGCCAGCAGCTTAGATGGCCCCCTCGGCTACACCTTC	CASSLDGPLGYTF
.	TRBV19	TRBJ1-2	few	TGTGCCAGTCAGACAGGAGGCTATGGCTACACCTTC	CASQTGGYGYTF
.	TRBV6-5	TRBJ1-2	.	TGTGCCAGCGGTTGGGTGACCTCGACGGTTAACTATGGCTACACCTTC	CASGWVTSTVNYGYTF
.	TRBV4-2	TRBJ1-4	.	TGTGCCAGCAGCCCCCCCGCGGGCGAAAATGAAAAACTGTTTTTT	CASSPPAGENEKLFF
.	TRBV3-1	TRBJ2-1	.	TGTGCCAGCAGCCAGGGTAGGTCGAGTTCGCAGTTCTTC	CASSQGRSSSQFF
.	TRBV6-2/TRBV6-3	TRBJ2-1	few	TGTGCCAGCAGTTACTCGACCATCCGTCAATACAATGAGCAGTTCTTC	CASSYSTIRQYNEQFF
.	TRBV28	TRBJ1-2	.	TGTGCCAGCCAAAGGGTGGGCCTGACCAACTATGGCTACACCTTC	CASQRVGLTNYGYTF
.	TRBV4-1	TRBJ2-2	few	TGCGCCAGCAGCCAAGGACCCCCGGGGGAGCTGTTTTTT	CASSQGPPGELFF
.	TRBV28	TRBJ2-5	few	TGTGCCAGCAGCCCAAGACGTCGGTTGTCAGGGGAAGAGACCCAGTACTTC	CASSPRRRLSGEETQYF
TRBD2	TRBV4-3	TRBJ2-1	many	TGCGCCAGCAGCCAAGAGGTAGCGGGGGGTTACAATGAGCAGTTCTTC	CASSQEVAGGYNEQFF
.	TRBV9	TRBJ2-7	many	TGTGCCAGCAGCGTAGCGGCAGCGGACTCCTACGAGCAGTACTTC	CASSVAAADSYEQYF
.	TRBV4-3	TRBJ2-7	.	TGCGCCAGCAGCCAAGCGTCGTCAAACCCCCTCTACGAGCAGTACTTC	CASSQASSNPLYEQYF
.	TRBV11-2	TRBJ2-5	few	TGTGCCAGCAGCTTAAAACCGGGGTTAGAGACCCAGTACTTC	CASSLKPGLETQYF
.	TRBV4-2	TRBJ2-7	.	TGTGCCAGCAGCCCCAAGACAGGCTCCTACGAGCAGTACTTC	CASSPKTGSYEQYF
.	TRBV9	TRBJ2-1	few	TGTGCCAGCAGCGTAGGAGGGGCGCTGGATGAGCAGTTCTTC	CASSVGGALDEQFF
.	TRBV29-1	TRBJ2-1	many	TGCAGCGTCAACCAAATCGGCAATGAGCAGTTCTTC	CSVNQIGNEQFF
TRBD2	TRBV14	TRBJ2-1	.	TGTGCCAGCAGCCAAGAGGCTAGCGGGGGGGCCAGGAATGAGCAGTTCTTC	CASSQEASGGARNEQFF
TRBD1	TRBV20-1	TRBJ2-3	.	TGCAGTGCCCTCCGGGACAGGGAAACTTCTAGCACAGATACGCAGTATTTT	CSALRDRETSSTDTQYF
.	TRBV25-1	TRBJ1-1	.	TGTGCCAGCAGTGAACGCGGGTACTCTGAAGCTTTCTTT	CASSERGYSEAFF
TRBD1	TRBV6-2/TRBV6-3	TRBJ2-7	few	TGTGCCAGCAGGATCCGGGACAGTTACGAGCAGTACTTC	CASRIRDSYEQYF
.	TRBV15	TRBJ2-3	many	TGTGCCACCCCCGCTAGCACAGATACGCAGTATTTT	CATPASTDTQYF
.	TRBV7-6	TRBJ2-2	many	TGTGCCAGCAGCGTGACAGGCACCGGGGAGCTGTTTTTT	CASSVTGTGELFF
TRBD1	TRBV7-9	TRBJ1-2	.	TGTGCCAGCAGCCCCCGGGACAGGGGAGATGGCTACACCTTC	CASSPRDRGDGYTF
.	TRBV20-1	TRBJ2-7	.	TGCAGTGCCGCCCCGCGGGCAGCTACCAGCTCCTACGAGCAGTACTTC	CSAAPRAATSSYEQYF
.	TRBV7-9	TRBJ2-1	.	TGTGCCAGCAGCTCTACAGAGGGACGGGAGCAGTTCTTC	CASSSTEGREQFF
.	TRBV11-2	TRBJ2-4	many	TGTGCCAGCAGCGGGGGAGAGTTAGCCAAAAACATTCAGTACTTC	CASSGGELAKNIQYF
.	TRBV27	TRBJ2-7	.	TGTGCCAGCAGTTTATCATCCGGGGGCCACTACGAGCAGTACTTC	CASSLSSGGHYEQYF
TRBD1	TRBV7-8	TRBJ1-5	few	TGTGCCAGCAGCACCCGGGACAGGTGGAGCAATCAGCCCCAGCATTTT	CASSTRDRWSNQPQHF
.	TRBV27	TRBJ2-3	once	TGTGCCTGCAGTTTACTAACAGATTGGAGCGAGGGAGTTGTAACAGATACGCAGTATTTT	CACSLLTDWSEGVVTDTQYF
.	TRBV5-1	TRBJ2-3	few	TGCGCCAGCAGCTTGGCCTGGCAGGGTAGGGATACGCAGTATTTT	CASSLAWQGRDTQYF
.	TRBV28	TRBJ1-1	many	TGTGCCAGCAGTTTGCAGGGAGTGACTGAAGCTTTCTTT	CASSLQGVTEAFF
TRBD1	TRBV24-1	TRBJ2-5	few	TGTGCCACCAGTGATGGGACAGGGGAAGTCCAAGAGACCCAGTACTTC	CATSDGTGEVQETQYF
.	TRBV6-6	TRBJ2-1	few	TGTGCCGGCATCCAACAGGGATACAATGAGCAGTTCTTC	CAGIQQGYNEQFF
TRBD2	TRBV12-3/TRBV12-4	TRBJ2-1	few	TGTGCCAGCAGTTTAGGCCTAGCGGGGGCTCACCTCTTC	CASSLGLAGAHLF
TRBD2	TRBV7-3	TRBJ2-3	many	TGTGCCAGCAGCTCCCTAGCGGGGGGGCTCCCAGATACGCAGTATTTT	CASSSLAGGLPDTQYF